One T cell receptor (beta chain) is described in this entry. Its antigen is currently unknown. With template switching, a universal primer site was added, and the cDNA carried unique molecular identifiers. TCRdb re-derived calls from the 5' RACE reads in MiXCR, one entry per CDR3 protein. The repertoire holds hundreds of thousands of distinct CDR3 sequences, with around a tenth as singletons. The CDR3 is 12 residues long. Per germline, CDR1 LGHDT and CDR2 YNNKEL (reference sequence). V shed 7 bases and J shed 2 bases, with 8 bases lying between them. The data originate from a study of identical twins. Healthy Caucasians were all of the donors. Findings of the study overall: Interpretation of the results relied on cross-sectional statistical analysis and not on following the same donors.

The specimen sequenced was memory (CD45RO+) T cells sorted from blood. V is TRBV3-1 and J is TRBJ1-1; D is ambiguous. This TCR came from a young woman in good health. This CDR3 reads CASIGLNTEAFF. CDR3 DNA sequence: TGTGCCAGCATCGGACTAAACACTGAAGCTTTCTTT.